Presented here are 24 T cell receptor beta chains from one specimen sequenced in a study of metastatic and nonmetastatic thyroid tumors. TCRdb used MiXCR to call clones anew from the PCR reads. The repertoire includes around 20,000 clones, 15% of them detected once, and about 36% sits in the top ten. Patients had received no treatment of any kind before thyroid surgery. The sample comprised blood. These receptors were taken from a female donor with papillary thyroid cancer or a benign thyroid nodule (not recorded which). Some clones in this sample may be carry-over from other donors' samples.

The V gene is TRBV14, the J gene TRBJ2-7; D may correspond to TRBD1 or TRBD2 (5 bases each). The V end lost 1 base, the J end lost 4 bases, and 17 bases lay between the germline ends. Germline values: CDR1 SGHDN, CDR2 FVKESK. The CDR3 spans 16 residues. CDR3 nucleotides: TGTGCCAGCAGCCAAGGGAGGACATGGGGCACGTACGAGCAGTACTTC. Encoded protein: CASSQGRTWGTYEQYF.

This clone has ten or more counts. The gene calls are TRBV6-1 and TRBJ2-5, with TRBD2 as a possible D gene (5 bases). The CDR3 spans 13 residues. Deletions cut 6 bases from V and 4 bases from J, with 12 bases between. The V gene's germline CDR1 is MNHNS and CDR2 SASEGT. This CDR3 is CASRLVTGETQYF. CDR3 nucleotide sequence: TGTGCCAGCAGACTAGTAACGGGAGAGACCCAGTACTTC.

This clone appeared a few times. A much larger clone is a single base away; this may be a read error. Here the CDR3 DNA reads TGCAGCGTGACACGGGGCGGAGACAGGGAGCAGTACTTC. As protein: CSVTRGGDREQYF. V and J are TRBV29-1 and TRBJ2-7, with a possible D match to TRBD1 (6 bases). Germline V gives CDR1 SQVTM, CDR2 ANQGSEA. The CDR3 runs to 13 residues. Trimming removed 6 bases from V and 7 bases from J, with 19 bases in between.

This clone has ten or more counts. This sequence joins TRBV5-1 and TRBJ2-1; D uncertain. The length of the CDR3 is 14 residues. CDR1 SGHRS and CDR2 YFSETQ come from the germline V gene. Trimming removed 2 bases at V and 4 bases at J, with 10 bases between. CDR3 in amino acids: CASSLDPLYNEQFF. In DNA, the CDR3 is TGCGCCAGCAGCTTAGACCCACTGTACAATGAGCAGTTCTTC. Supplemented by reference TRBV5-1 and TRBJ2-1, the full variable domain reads KAGVTQTPRYLIKTRGQQVTLSCSPISGHRSVSWYQQTPGQGLQFLFEYFSETQRNKGNFPGRFSGRQFSNSRSEMNVSTLELGDSALYLCASSLDPLYNEQFFGPGTRLTVL.

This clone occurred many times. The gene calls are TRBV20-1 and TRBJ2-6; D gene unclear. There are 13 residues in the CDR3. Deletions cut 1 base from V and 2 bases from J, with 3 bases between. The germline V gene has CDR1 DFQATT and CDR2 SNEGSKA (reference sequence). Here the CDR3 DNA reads TGCAGTGCTAGAGTAACTGGGGCCAACGTCCTGACTTTC. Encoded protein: CSARVTGANVLTF.

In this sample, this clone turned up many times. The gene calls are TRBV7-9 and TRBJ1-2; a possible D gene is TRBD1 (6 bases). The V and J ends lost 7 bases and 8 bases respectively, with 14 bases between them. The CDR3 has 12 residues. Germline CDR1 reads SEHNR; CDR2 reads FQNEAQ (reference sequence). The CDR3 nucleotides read TGTGCCAGCACTTTCCCAGGGGCCGGCTACACCTTC. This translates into CASTFPGAGYTF.

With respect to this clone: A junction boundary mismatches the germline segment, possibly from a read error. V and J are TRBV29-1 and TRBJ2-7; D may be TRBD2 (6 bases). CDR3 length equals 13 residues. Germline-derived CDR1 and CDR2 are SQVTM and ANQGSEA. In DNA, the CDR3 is TGCAGCGGGGGACTCGGGGAGAGGAACGAGCGGTACTTC. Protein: CSGGLGERNERYF.

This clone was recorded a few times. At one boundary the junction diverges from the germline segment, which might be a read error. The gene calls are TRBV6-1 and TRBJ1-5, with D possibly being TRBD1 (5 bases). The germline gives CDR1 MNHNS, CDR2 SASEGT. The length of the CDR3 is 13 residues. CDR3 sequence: CARLTDSAQPQHF. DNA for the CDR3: TGTGCCAGACTGACAGACTCGGCTCAGCCACAGCATTTT.

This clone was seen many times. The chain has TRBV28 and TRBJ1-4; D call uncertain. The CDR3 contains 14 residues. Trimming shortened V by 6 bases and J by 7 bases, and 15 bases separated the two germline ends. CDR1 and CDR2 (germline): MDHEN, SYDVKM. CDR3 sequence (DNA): TGTGCCAGCAGCCGTGGATCGAGGACTGAAAAACTGTTTTTT. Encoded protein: CASSRGSRTEKLFF.

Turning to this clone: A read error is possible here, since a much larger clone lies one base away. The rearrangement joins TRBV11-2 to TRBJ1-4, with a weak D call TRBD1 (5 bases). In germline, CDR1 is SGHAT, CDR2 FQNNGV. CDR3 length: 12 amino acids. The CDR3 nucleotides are TGTACCAGCAGCGGGGCGGCTGAAAAACTGTTTTTT. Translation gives CTSSGAAEKLFF.

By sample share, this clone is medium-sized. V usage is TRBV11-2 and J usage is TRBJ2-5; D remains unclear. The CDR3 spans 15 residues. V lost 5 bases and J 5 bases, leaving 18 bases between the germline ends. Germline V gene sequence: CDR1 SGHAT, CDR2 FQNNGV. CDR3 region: CASSPLLRPGETQYF. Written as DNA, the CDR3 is TGTGCCAGCAGCCCCCTTCTACGTCCTGGGGAGACCCAGTACTTC. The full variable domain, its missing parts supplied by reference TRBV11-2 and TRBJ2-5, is EAGVAQSPRYKIIEKRQSVAFWCNPISGHATLYWYQQILGQGPKLLIQFQNNGVVDDSQLPKDRFSAERLKGVDSTLKIQPAKLEDSAVYLCASSPLLRPGETQYFGPGTRLLVL.

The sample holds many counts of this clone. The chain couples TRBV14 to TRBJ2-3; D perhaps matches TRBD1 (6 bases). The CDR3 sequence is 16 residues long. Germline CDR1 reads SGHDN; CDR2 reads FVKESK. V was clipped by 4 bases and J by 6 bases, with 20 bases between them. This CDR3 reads CASSLYTGRTWDTQYF. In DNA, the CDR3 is TGTGCCAGCAGCCTTTACACAGGGCGAACCTGGGATACGCAGTATTTT.

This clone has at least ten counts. Here the CDR3 reads CASSPRWGGNQPQHF. The CDR3 nucleotides read TGTGCCAGCAGCCCAAGGTGGGGGGGCAATCAGCCCCAGCATTTT. The chain recombines TRBV28 with TRBJ1-5, with D possibly TRBD1 on 5 matching bases. Germline lookup yields CDR1 MDHEN and CDR2 SYDVKM. Trimming shortened V by 6 bases and J by 2 bases, and 14 bases separated the two germline ends. This CDR3 is built from 15 residues.

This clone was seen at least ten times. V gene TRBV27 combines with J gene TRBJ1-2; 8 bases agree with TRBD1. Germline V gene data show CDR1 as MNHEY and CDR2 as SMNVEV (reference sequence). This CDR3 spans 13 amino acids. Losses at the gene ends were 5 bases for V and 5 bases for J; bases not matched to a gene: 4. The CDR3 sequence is CASSPTGGYGYTF. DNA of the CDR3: TGTGCCAGCAGTCCCACAGGGGGATATGGCTACACCTTC.

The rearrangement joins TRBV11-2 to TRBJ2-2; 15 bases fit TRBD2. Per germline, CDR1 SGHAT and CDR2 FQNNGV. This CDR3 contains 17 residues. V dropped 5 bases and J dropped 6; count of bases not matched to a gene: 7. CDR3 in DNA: TGTGCCAGCAGCCTGGGACTAGCGGGAGGTTCATCCGGGGAGCTGTTTTTT. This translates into CASSLGLAGGSSGELFF.

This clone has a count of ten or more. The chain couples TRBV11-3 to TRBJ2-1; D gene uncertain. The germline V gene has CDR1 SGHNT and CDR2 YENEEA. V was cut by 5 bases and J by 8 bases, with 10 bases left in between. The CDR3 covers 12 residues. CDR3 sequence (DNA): TGTGCCAGCAGCCCTCGGGCCCATGAGCAGTTCTTC. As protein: CASSPRAHEQFF.

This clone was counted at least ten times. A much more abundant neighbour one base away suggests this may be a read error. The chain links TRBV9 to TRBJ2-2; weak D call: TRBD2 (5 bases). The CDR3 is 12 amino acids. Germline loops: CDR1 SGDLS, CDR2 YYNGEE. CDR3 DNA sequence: TGTGCCAGCAGCGTAGGGGCCGGGGAGCCGTTTTTT. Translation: CASSVGAGEPFF. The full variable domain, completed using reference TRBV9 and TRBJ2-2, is DSGVTQTPKHLITATGQRVTLRCSPRSGDLSVYWYQQSLDQGLQFLIQYYNGEERAKGNILERFSAQQFPDLHSELNLSSLELGDSALYFCASSVGAGEPFFGEGSRLTVL.

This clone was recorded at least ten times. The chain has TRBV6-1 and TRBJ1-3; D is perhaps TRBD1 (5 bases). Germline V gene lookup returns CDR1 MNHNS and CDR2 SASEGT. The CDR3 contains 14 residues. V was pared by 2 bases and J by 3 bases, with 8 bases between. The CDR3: CASSERQGGNTIYF. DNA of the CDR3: TGTGCCAGCAGTGAAAGGCAGGGTGGAAACACCATATATTTT.

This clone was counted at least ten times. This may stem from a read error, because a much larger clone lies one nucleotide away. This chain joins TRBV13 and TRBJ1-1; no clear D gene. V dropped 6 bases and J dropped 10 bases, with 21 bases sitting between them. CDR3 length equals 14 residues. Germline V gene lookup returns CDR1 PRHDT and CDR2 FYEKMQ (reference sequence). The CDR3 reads CASSQTRTGRLAFF. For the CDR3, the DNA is TGTGCCAGCAGTCAGACCAGGACGGGTAGATTAGCTTTCTTT. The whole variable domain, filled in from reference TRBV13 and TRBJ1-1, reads AAGVIQSPRHLIKEKRETATLKCYPIPRHDTVYWYQQGPGQDPQFLISFYEKMQSDKGSIPDRFSAQQFSDYHSELNMSSLELGDSALYFCASSQTRTGRLAFFGQGTRLTVV.

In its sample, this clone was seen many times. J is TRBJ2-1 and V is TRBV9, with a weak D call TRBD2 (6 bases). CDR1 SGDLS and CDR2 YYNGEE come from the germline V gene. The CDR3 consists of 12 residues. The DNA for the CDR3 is TGTGCTTCGGGGGACCCCCGCAATGAGCAGTTCTTC. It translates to CASGDPRNEQFF.

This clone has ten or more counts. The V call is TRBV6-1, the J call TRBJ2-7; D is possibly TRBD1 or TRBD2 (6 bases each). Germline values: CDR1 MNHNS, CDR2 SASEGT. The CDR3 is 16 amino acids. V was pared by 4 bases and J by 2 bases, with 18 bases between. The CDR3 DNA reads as TGTGCCAGCAGTGCGACGACAGGACTAAGCCCCTACGAGCAGTACTTC. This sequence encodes CASSATTGLSPYEQYF.

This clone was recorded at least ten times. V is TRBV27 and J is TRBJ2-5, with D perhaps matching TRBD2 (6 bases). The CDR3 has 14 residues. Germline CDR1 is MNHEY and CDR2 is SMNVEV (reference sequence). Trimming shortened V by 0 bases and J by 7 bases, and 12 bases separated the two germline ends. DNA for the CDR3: TGTGCCAGCAGTTTATCTGACGGGCGGGGGACCCAGTACTTC. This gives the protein CASSLSDGRGTQYF.

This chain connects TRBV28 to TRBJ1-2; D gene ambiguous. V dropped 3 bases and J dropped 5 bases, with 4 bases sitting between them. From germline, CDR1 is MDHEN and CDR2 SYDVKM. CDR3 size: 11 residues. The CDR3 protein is CASSFKYGYTF. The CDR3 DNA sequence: TGTGCCAGCAGTTTCAAATATGGCTACACCTTC.

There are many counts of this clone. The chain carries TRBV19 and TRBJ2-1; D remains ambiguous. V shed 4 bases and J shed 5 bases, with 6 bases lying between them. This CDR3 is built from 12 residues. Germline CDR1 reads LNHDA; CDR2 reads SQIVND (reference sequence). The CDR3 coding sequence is TGTGCCAGTAGTACCCGAGACAATGAGCAGTTCTTC. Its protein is CASSTRDNEQFF.